A single sample gave rise to the 14 T cell receptor beta chains below, sequenced in a study of PD-1 blockade in mismatch repair-deficient tumors. Here immunoSEQ multiplex PCR was the method, and the copy in TCRdb shows in-frame clones only, minus some. In the table there are 90,000 to 120,000 clones, 82% of which are singletons. This specimen consisted of peripheral blood, obtained less than 37 weeks after starting pembrolizumab. The source is an adult with mismatch repair-deficient cancer.

This chain joins TRBV4-3 and TRBJ2-7; 10 bases agree with TRBD2. This CDR3 region has 15 residues. J was trimmed by 5 bases and V by 1 base; bases with no gene match: 5. Germline loops: CDR1 LGHNA, CDR2 YSLEER. Here the CDR3 reads CASSQGVAGGNEQYF. CDR3 coding DNA: TGCGCCAGCAGCCAAGGGGTAGCGGGAGGCAACGAGCAGTACTTC.

The gene calls are TRBV19 and TRBJ2-2, with TRBD2 matching over 12 bases. Germline V gives CDR1 LNHDA, CDR2 SQIVND (reference sequence). The CDR3 consists of 17 residues. The junction had 9 bases not matched to a gene; V was cut back by 7 bases and J by 3 bases. CDR3 region: CASTMGLAGLYTGELFF. DNA for the CDR3: TGTGCCAGTACTATGGGACTAGCGGGCCTTTACACCGGGGAGCTGTTTTTT.

The chain employs TRBV5-1 and TRBJ2-3, with D possibly matching TRBD2 (5 bases). Germline values: CDR1 SGHRS, CDR2 YFSETQ. V shed 1 base and J shed 2 bases, with 11 bases lying between them. The CDR3 has 15 amino acids. As DNA, the CDR3 is TGCGCCAGCAGCTTGTCTGGACTTCACACAGATACGCAGTATTTT. It specifies CASSLSGLHTDTQYF.

The J gene is TRBJ2-1, the V gene TRBV6-5; D gene ambiguous. Trimming shortened V by 1 base and J by 6 bases, and 4 bases separated the two germline ends. CDR1 is MNHEY and CDR2 is SVGAGI in the germline V gene. This CDR3 has 12 residues. CDR3 loop: CASSYLRNEQFF. The CDR3 DNA follows: TGTGCCAGCAGTTACTTGCGCAATGAGCAGTTCTTC.

This clone occurred once. V usage is TRBV9 and J usage is TRBJ2-3; 11 nucleotides align to TRBD2. J gave up 3 bases and V 2 bases, and 5 bases lay outside the gene matches. Germline loops: CDR1 SGDLS, CDR2 YYNGEE. The CDR3 length is 16 residues. CDR3 loop: CASSVVSGRGTDTQYF. For the CDR3, the DNA is TGTGCCAGCAGCGTGGTTAGCGGGAGGGGGACAGATACGCAGTATTTT.

The chain links TRBV7-9 to TRBJ1-3, with a tentative D call TRBD1 (5 bases). CDR3 length: 15 residues. Germline lookup yields CDR1 SEHNR and CDR2 FQNEAQ (reference sequence). V lost 5 bases to trimming and J lost 0 bases, with 11 bases between them. The CDR3 loop is CASSARGDSGNTIYF. CDR3 DNA: TGTGCCAGCAGCGCCCGGGGGGACTCTGGAAACACCATATATTTT.

The genes are TRBV7-2 and TRBJ2-1; 11 nucleotides align to TRBD1. Per the germline V gene, CDR1 is SGHTA and CDR2 is FQGNSA. The CDR3 totals 16 residues. Trimming removed 5 bases from V and 11 bases from J; junction bases left unmatched: 14. CDR3 DNA sequence: TGTGCCAGCAGCATTTCCGGGACAGGGGGGCGGTCCAAGCAGTTCTTC. Its translation is CASSISGTGGRSKQFF.

The rearrangement joins TRBV5-1 to TRBJ2-1; tentatively, D is TRBD2 (5 bases). CDR1 is SGHRS, CDR2 YFSETQ, per germline. The CDR3 covers 12 residues. Between the trimmed V and J ends, which lost 8 bases and 5 bases, there was a span of 11 bases. The CDR3 DNA reads TGCGCCAGTCTAGCCGATAACAATGAGCAGTTCTTC. Translated: CASLADNNEQFF.

The chain couples TRBV11-1 to TRBJ2-1; maybe TRBD2 (5 bases). The V gene's germline CDR1 is SGHAT and CDR2 FQDESV (reference sequence). With 4 bases removed from V and 2 bases from J, the gap between germline ends came to 15 bases. This CDR3 comprises 16 residues. Here the CDR3 DNA reads TGTGCCAGCAGCTCAATGGTAGGGAGTCCCTACAATGAGCAGTTCTTC. Translation: CASSSMVGSPYNEQFF.

The chain links TRBV7-2 to TRBJ2-1; D unresolved. The CDR3 loop spans 15 amino acids. V lost 1 base and J lost 0, with 7 bases in between. Per germline, CDR1 SGHTA and CDR2 FQGNSA. The chain's CDR3 is CASSLEPYSYNEQFF. The CDR3 coding sequence is TGTGCCAGCAGCTTAGAGCCTTACTCCTACAATGAGCAGTTCTTC. Full variable domain (rest looked up from reference TRBV7-2 and TRBJ2-1): GAGVSQSPSNKVTEKGKDVELRCDPISGHTALYWYRQSLGQGLEFLIYFQGNSAPDKSGLPSDRFSAERTGGSVSTLTIQRTQQEDSAVYLCASSLEPYSYNEQFFGPGTRLTVL.

This clone is a singleton in its sample. The chain combines TRBV18 with TRBJ1-5, with unresolved D. The germline gives CDR1 KGHSH, CDR2 LQKENI. V lost 3 bases, J lost 7 bases, and 19 bases lay in between. The CDR3 covers 16 residues. This chain's CDR3 is CASSPGSPPARQPQHF. CDR3 sequence (DNA): TGTGCCAGCTCACCCGGCAGCCCACCAGCCAGGCAGCCCCAGCATTTT. The full variable domain, rest sourced from reference TRBV18 and TRBJ1-5, is NAGVMQNPRHLVRRRGQEARLRCSPMKGHSHVYWYRQLPEEGLKFMVYLQKENIIDESGMPKERFSAEFPKEGPSILRIQQVVRGDSAAYFCASSPGSPPARQPQHFGDGTRLSIL.

The chain couples TRBV6-6 to TRBJ1-2, with D possibly matching TRBD1 (5 bases). The germline V and J ends were trimmed by 6 bases and 4 bases, with 12 bases remaining between them. The CDR3 spans 13 residues. Germline CDR1 is MNHNY and CDR2 is SVGAGI (reference sequence). The CDR3 protein is CASRSGFFYGYTF. The DNA for the CDR3 is TGTGCCAGCAGATCAGGGTTTTTCTATGGCTACACCTTC.

The rearrangement uses TRBV11-2 and TRBJ2-1, with 8 bases aligning to TRBD2. Germline assignment: CDR1 SGHAT and CDR2 FQNNGV. Unmatched junction bases numbered 13, after V lost 4 bases and J lost 5 bases. This CDR3 has 17 amino acids. For the CDR3, the DNA is TGTGCCAGCAGCTCCGGACTCGGGAGGGCGCCGGACAATGAGCAGTTCTTC. This gives the protein CASSSGLGRAPDNEQFF.

The V and J genes are TRBV5-1 and TRBJ2-1, with TRBD2 matching over 11 bases. The CDR3 extends over 14 amino acids. The germline gives CDR1 SGHRS, CDR2 YFSETQ. The V segment lost 1 base and the J segment 9 bases; nucleotides outside the gene matches: 3. The chain's CDR3 is CASSLFSGRAEQFF. In DNA form, the CDR3 reads TGCGCCAGCAGCTTGTTTAGCGGGAGGGCTGAGCAGTTCTTC.